The 17 T cell receptor beta chains below were found in one sample sequenced in a study of blood T cell repertoires in COVID-19 (dated by TCRdb to about 2020). To prepare the library, the immunoSEQ multiplex PCR assay was applied. TCRdb took over this immuneACCESS table, retaining in-frame rearrangements with V and J assigned. Such tables are incomplete; in checked studies, under half of the missing clones stem from an unresolved V gene, and the remainder is unexplained. This sample is represented by 200,000 to 300,000 clones; around 89% of them were singletons. Of the sample, over 4% is held by the ten largest clones. Sequences were obtained from PBMCs or T cells enriched from blood (not recorded which). All receptors come from a woman aged 25 to 39 who had recovered from COVID-19.

Of note for this clone: Other DNA sequences in this specimen translate into the identical CDR3. The V gene is TRBV7-2, the J gene TRBJ1-5; D uncertain. Germline CDR1 reads SGHTA; CDR2 reads FQGNSA. Trimming removed 1 base from V and 1 base from J, with 8 bases in between. The CDR3 sequence is 15 residues long. The CDR3 loop is CASSLDGGSNQPQHF. CDR3 nucleotide sequence: TGTGCCAGCAGCTTAGATGGAGGGAGCAATCAGCCCCAGCATTTT.

The rearrangement uses TRBV4-2 and TRBJ2-3, with D maybe TRBD1 (5 bases). CDR1 LGHNA and CDR2 YNFKEQ come from the germline V gene. The CDR3 runs to 15 residues. The V and J ends lost 1 base and 1 base respectively, with 9 bases between them. The CDR3 sequence is CASSQVGPGTDTQYF. CDR3 in DNA: TGTGCCAGCAGCCAAGTGGGGCCGGGCACAGATACGCAGTATTTT.

CDR3: CSASPPRGDSYEQYF. DNA for the CDR3: TGCAGTGCTAGTCCCCCGCGGGGGGACTCCTACGAGCAGTACTTC. The chain is built from TRBV20-1 and TRBJ2-7, with TRBD2 matching 8 bases. The germline gives CDR1 DFQATT, CDR2 SNEGSKA (reference sequence). V lost 3 bases, J lost 0 bases, and 7 bases stayed unmatched. The CDR3 loop spans 15 amino acids.

The gene calls are TRBV6-6 and TRBJ1-1, with D perhaps matching TRBD1 (5 bases). V was cut by 6 bases and J by 4 bases, with 6 bases left in between. The germline V gene encodes CDR1 MNHNY and CDR2 SVGAGI (reference sequence). There are 11 residues in the CDR3. As DNA, the CDR3 is TGTGCCAGCAGGGGGGGCACTGAAGCTTTCTTT. It is translated as CASRGGTEAFF.

The chain employs TRBV27 and TRBJ1-5; no definite D call. CDR1 is MNHEY, CDR2 SMNVEV, per germline (reference sequence). The CDR3 has 16 residues. V lost 5 bases and J 2 bases, leaving 16 bases between the germline ends. CDR3 coding DNA: TGTGCCAGCAGTCAGACCCTCTACAGAGGCAATCAGCCCCAGCATTTT. It specifies CASSQTLYRGNQPQHF.

This rearrangement joins TRBV18 to TRBJ2-2; D perhaps matches TRBD1 (5 bases). Germline V gene data show CDR1 as KGHSH and CDR2 as LQKENI. The CDR3 is made up of 15 amino acids. V dropped 4 bases and J dropped 3 bases, with 12 bases sitting between them. Here the CDR3 reads CASSRAGSDTGELFF. The CDR3 bases are TGTGCCAGCTCACGTGCAGGGTCGGACACCGGGGAGCTGTTTTTT.

V and J are TRBV19 and TRBJ2-1, with a weak D call TRBD2 (5 bases). The germline gives CDR1 LNHDA, CDR2 SQIVND (reference sequence). The CDR3 totals 14 residues. V was shortened by 3 bases and J by 8 bases, with 14 bases between the two germline ends. CDR3: CASSMGTRSDEQFF. CDR3 DNA sequence: TGTGCCAGTAGTATGGGAACTAGATCGGATGAGCAGTTCTTC.

J is TRBJ1-2 and V is TRBV5-1, with D possibly being TRBD1 (5 bases). Trimming removed 0 bases from V and 0 bases from J, with 21 bases in between. Per the germline V gene, CDR1 is SGHRS and CDR2 is YFSETQ. CDR3 length equals 19 residues. The CDR3 DNA follows: TGCGCCAGCAGCTTGGTCAGGGATGTGGGGTGGCCTGCTAACTATGGCTACACCTTC. Amino acids: CASSLVRDVGWPANYGYTF.

The chain couples TRBV4-3 to TRBJ1-2, with 7 bases identical to TRBD1. This CDR3 is built from 17 residues. J gave up 5 bases and V 2 bases, and 14 bases lay outside the gene matches. Germline CDR1 reads LGHNA; CDR2 reads YSLEER. CDR3 nucleotide sequence: TGCGCCAGCAGCCAAATTGGGTCCTCCGGGACAGTGTATGGCTACACCTTC. Protein sequence: CASSQIGSSGTVYGYTF.

V and J are TRBV7-9 and TRBJ1-1; no firm D call. Trimming removed 3 bases from V and 1 base from J, with 12 bases in between. The CDR3 is 15 amino acids. The germline V gene encodes CDR1 SEHNR and CDR2 FQNEAQ (reference sequence). The CDR3 nucleotides are TGTGCCAGCAGCTTGTCCCCAGGAGGGAACACTGAAGCTTTCTTT. Protein sequence: CASSLSPGGNTEAFF.

The table lists this clone with a count of one. CDR3: CAWSKGQISGNTIYF. In DNA, the CDR3 is TGTGCCTGGAGTAAGGGACAGATCTCTGGAAACACCATATATTTT. The J gene is TRBJ1-3, the V gene TRBV30; 7 nucleotides agree with TRBD1. Germline V gene data show CDR1 as GTSNPN and CDR2 as SVGIG (reference sequence). Unmatched junction bases numbered 4, after V lost 2 bases and J lost 0 bases. This CDR3 region has 15 residues.

The genes are TRBV5-8 and TRBJ1-4; 7 nucleotides agree with TRBD1. Trimming cost V 3 bases and J 5 bases; bases outside gene matches: 7. The CDR3 has 15 residues. The germline V gene encodes CDR1 SGHTS and CDR2 YDEGEE. CDR3 nucleotides: TGTGCCAGCAGCTCTGGGGACAGTTTGAATGAAAAACTGTTTTTT. Amino acid sequence: CASSSGDSLNEKLFF.

The chain employs TRBV28 and TRBJ2-7, with 8 bases matching TRBD1. The germline gives CDR1 MDHEN, CDR2 SYDVKM. CDR3 length: 13 residues. The J segment lost 7 bases and the V segment lost 4 bases, leaving 6 bases of the junction unmatched. The CDR3 DNA follows: TGTGCCAGCAGTTCAGGACAGGGCTGGGAGCAGTACTTC. It yields the protein CASSSGQGWEQYF.

V is TRBV13 and J is TRBJ2-1; D is ambiguous. V was cut by 1 base and J by 6 bases, with 7 bases left in between. CDR1 PRHDT and CDR2 FYEKMQ come from the germline V gene (reference sequence). CDR3 length: 13 residues. The CDR3 DNA reads TGTGCCAGCAGCTTAGTGTCTCTCAATGAGCAGTTCTTC. This codes for CASSLVSLNEQFF.

The CDR3 reads CASSSDSGPYEQYF. The CDR3 coding sequence is TGCGCCAGCAGCTCGGATAGCGGCCCCTACGAGCAGTACTTC. This chain uses TRBV5-1 with TRBJ2-7; D perhaps matches TRBD2 (6 bases). Germline CDR1 and CDR2: SGHRS and YFSETQ. V lost 3 bases to trimming and J lost 2 bases, with 12 bases between them. The CDR3 is made up of 14 amino acids.

This chain joins TRBV6-2 or TRBV6-3 and TRBJ2-7; 10 bases agree with TRBD1. V was pared by 3 bases and J by 5 bases, with 4 bases of the junction left unmatched. Per germline, CDR1 MNHEY and CDR2 SVGEGT. The CDR3 covers 14 residues. In DNA form, the CDR3 reads TGTGCCAGCAGTTATGACAGGGGGCCCAACGAGCAGTACTTC. This gives the protein CASSYDRGPNEQYF.

This chain uses TRBV10-3 with TRBJ2-7; 8 bases are a match to TRBD2. The V gene end was trimmed by 4 bases and the J gene end by 1 base; junction bases not matched to a gene: 6. The CDR3 consists of 15 residues. Germline V lookup: CDR1 ENHRY, CDR2 SYGVKD. CDR3 sequence reads: CAISGREGGSYEQYF. The CDR3 DNA is TGTGCCATCAGTGGACGGGAGGGAGGATCCTACGAGCAGTACTTC.